The sample holds a few counts of the clone carrying this TCR beta chain. The antigen remains undetermined. Regions amplified from RNA transcripts were the TCR beta CDR3 regions. The HTBI set primed first-round TCR CDR3 RT-PCR. MiXCR was run by TCRdb on the multiplex PCR reads, yielding one entry per CDR3 protein. This sample has 270,000 or so distinct CDR3 sequences, with over 12% found just once. This entry is derived from a study of T cells in Graves' hyperthyroidism and ophthalmopathy. Study in general: Peripheral blood specimens were obtained at initial diagnosis, prior to any treatment. The study's findings and limits: In the blood, most expanded thyroid clonotypes above 0.001 appeared as well.

Hyperthyroidism, newly diagnosed and lasting under 2 months, affected patients aged 18 to 65. Diagnoses were established using clinical symptoms, serum thyroxine and TRAb, thyroid ultrasound and orbital computed tomography. The sequenced sample consisted of blood. The TCR was taken from a woman in her forties or fifties with Graves' hyperthyroidism that later progressed to Graves' ophthalmopathy.

The CDR3 protein is CASSRSSGSGGELFF. The CDR3 bases are TGCGCCAGCAGCCGGTCTAGCGGGAGCGGCGGGGAGCTGTTTTTT. The chain uses TRBV5-1 and TRBJ2-2, with 10 bases identical to TRBD2. Germline V lookup: CDR1 SGHRS, CDR2 YFSETQ. The CDR3 extends over 15 amino acids. After removal of 4 bases from V and 7 bases from J, the junction contained 7 bases not matched to a gene.